Sequencing of this TCR beta chain was carried out in a study of OX40 agonist ivuxolimab in advanced cancers. At the level of the study: Intravenous ivuxolimab was administered to patients every 2 weeks at 0.01 to 10 mg/kg. Study-wide results and caveats: CD8+ T cells showed, on average, more clonal expansion than CD4+ cells.

This clone appeared once. The antigen remains unidentified. Peripheral blood came from all dose cohorts at three timepoints. Sequencing used immunoSEQ multiplex PCR; TCRdb keeps in-frame clones, though not all of them. The sample records over 65,000 clones, 92% being singletons. The TCR sequence derives from an adult with an advanced solid tumor such as melanoma, head and neck, liver or kidney cancer. Here the sequenced sample was CD4+ or CD8+ T cells sorted from blood, taken in a trial of the OX40 agonist ivuxolimab.

The CDR3: CASRMGPDVGEQFF. The CDR3 DNA reads as TGTGCCAGTAGAATGGGGCCGGATGTTGGTGAGCAGTTCTTC. This sequence joins TRBV19 and TRBJ2-1; TRBD1 is a possible D gene (5 bases). CDR3 length: 14 residues. The V end lost 6 bases, the J end lost 9 bases, and 18 bases lay between the germline ends. CDR1 LNHDA and CDR2 SQIVND come from the germline V gene (reference sequence).